These T cell receptor beta chains were read from a single sample in a study of blood T cell repertoires in COVID-19. Clones were sequenced by immunoSEQ multiplex PCR, and TCRdb holds only the in-frame ones, with some missing. This sample has about 27,000 clones, with approximately 83% found just once. Sample: peripheral blood. The source of these receptors is an older man with active COVID-19. The CDR3 runs from the conserved cysteine through the conserved F or W. Fields, in order: clone size, V gene, J gene, D gene, CDR3 protein, CDR3 DNA. The D gene is left open where the match is weak. Clone size appears in some rows only: once, few, many, or a class for an expanded clone.

size: NA; V: TRBV11-2; J: TRBJ1-6; D: TRBD1; CDR3: CASSKRQGNNSPLHF; DNA: TGTGCCAGCAGCAAGCGACAGGGAAATAATTCACCCCTCCACTTT
size: NA; V: TRBV5-1; J: TRBJ1-1; D: NA; CDR3: CASSGAQDTEAFF; DNA: TGCGCCAGCAGCGGTGCTCAGGACACTGAAGCTTTCTTT
size: NA; V: TRBV6-5; J: TRBJ1-4; D: TRBD1; CDR3: CASTLQGGDEKLFF; DNA: TGTGCCAGCACCTTACAGGGGGGGGATGAAAAACTGTTTTTT
size: NA; V: TRBV4-1; J: TRBJ2-1; D: TRBD2; CDR3: CASSQGLAGENEQFF; DNA: TGCGCCAGCAGCCAAGGCCTAGCGGGAGAGAATGAGCAGTTCTTC
size: few; V: TRBV19; J: TRBJ1-2; D: TRBD1; CDR3: CASSFGQGNYGYTF; DNA: TGTGCCAGTAGTTTCGGACAGGGTAACTATGGCTACACCTTC
size: NA; V: TRBV5-1; J: TRBJ1-6; D: NA; CDR3: CASRLTGNSPLHF; DNA: TGCGCCAGCCGGCTAACGGGAAATTCACCCCTCCACTTT
size: NA; V: TRBV7-9; J: TRBJ1-5; D: TRBD1; CDR3: CASSSQGARNQPQHF; DNA: TGTGCCAGCAGCTCCCAGGGGGCTCGCAATCAGCCCCAGCATTTT
size: few; V: TRBV5-1; J: TRBJ1-2; D: TRBD1; CDR3: CASSYSGQGDGYTF; DNA: TGCGCCAGCAGCTACTCCGGACAGGGTGATGGCTACACCTTC
size: NA; V: TRBV9; J: TRBJ1-1; D: NA; CDR3: CASSVAGLPNTEAFF; DNA: TGTGCCAGCAGCGTAGCGGGACTGCCGAACACTGAAGCTTTCTTT
size: NA; V: TRBV7-3; J: TRBJ2-5; D: NA; CDR3: CASSLGRQETQYF; DNA: TGTGCCAGCAGCTTAGGGAGACAAGAGACCCAGTACTTC
size: NA; V: TRBV19; J: TRBJ2-5; D: TRBD2; CDR3: CATRRSSGKETQYF; DNA: TGTGCCACCCGTCGGTCTAGCGGGAAGGAGACCCAGTACTTC
size: NA; V: TRBV2; J: TRBJ1-6; D: NA; CDR3: CASSIQGNSPLHF; DNA: TGTGCCAGCAGCATTCAGGGGAATTCACCCCTCCACTTT
size: NA; V: TRBV5-8; J: TRBJ1-3; D: NA; CDR3: CASSQDIGSGNTIYF; DNA: TGTGCCAGCAGCCAGGACATCGGCTCTGGAAACACCATATATTTT
size: NA; V: TRBV15; J: TRBJ1-5; D: NA; CDR3: CATSRPDRRSQPQHF; DNA: TGTGCCACCAGCAGACCCGACAGACGGAGTCAGCCCCAGCATTTT
size: few; V: TRBV2; J: TRBJ2-3; D: NA; CDR3: CASNHYQPSSTDTQYF; DNA: TGTGCCAGCAACCACTATCAGCCATCTAGCACAGATACGCAGTATTTT
size: NA; V: TRBV3-1/TRBV3-2; J: TRBJ2-5; D: NA; CDR3: CASSPREKETQYF; DNA: TGTGCCAGCAGCCCACGGGAAAAAGAGACCCAGTACTTC
size: NA; V: TRBV7-3; J: TRBJ2-1; D: TRBD1; CDR3: CASSLLDRDSYIGEQFF; DNA: TGTGCCAGCAGCTTATTGGACCGGGACAGTTACATTGGTGAGCAGTTCTTC
size: once; V: TRBV7-2; J: TRBJ2-7; D: NA; CDR3: CASSTRFGNEQYF; DNA: TGTGCCAGCAGCACTAGATTCGGGAATGAGCAGTACTTC
size: once; V: TRBV5-4; J: TRBJ2-7; D: TRBD1; CDR3: CASSLERDRGYEQYF; DNA: TGTGCCAGCAGCTTGGAACGGGACAGGGGCTACGAGCAGTACTTC
size: NA; V: TRBV3-1/TRBV3-2; J: TRBJ1-1; D: NA; CDR3: CASSYGENTEAFF; DNA: TGTGCCAGCAGTTATGGAGAGAACACTGAAGCTTTCTTT
size: NA; V: TRBV6-5; J: TRBJ2-1; D: NA; CDR3: CASSYSQGPYNEQFF; DNA: TGTGCCAGCAGTTACTCCCAGGGCCCCTACAATGAGCAGTTCTTC
size: once; V: TRBV6-5; J: TRBJ2-3; D: TRBD2; CDR3: CASSRGGGATDTQYF; DNA: TGTGCCAGCAGCCGGGGCGGGGGGGCGACAGATACGCAGTATTTT
size: NA; V: TRBV30; J: TRBJ2-3; D: TRBD2; CDR3: CAWSRLAGGSTDTQYF; DNA: TGTGCCTGGAGTAGGCTAGCGGGAGGGAGCACAGATACGCAGTATTTT
size: NA; V: TRBV3-1/TRBV3-2; J: TRBJ1-2; D: TRBD1; CDR3: CASSRSGGSLYTF; DNA: TGTGCCAGCAGCCGGTCAGGGGGAAGCCTTTACACCTTC
size: NA; V: TRBV7-9; J: TRBJ2-7; D: NA; CDR3: CASSLVTYEQYF; DNA: TGTGCCAGCAGCTTAGTTACCTACGAGCAGTACTTC
size: NA; V: TRBV6-7; J: TRBJ2-1; D: NA; CDR3: CASSYFIAESSYNEQFF; DNA: TGTGCCAGCAGTTACTTTATAGCGGAGAGCTCCTACAATGAGCAGTTCTTC
size: NA; V: TRBV6-5; J: TRBJ1-1; D: NA; CDR3: CASSYSGGTEAFF; DNA: TGTGCCAGCAGTTACTCGGGGGGAACTGAAGCTTTCTTT
size: NA; V: TRBV18; J: TRBJ1-1; D: NA; CDR3: CASSGQKGTEAFF; DNA: TGTGCCAGCTCGGGACAAAAGGGCACTGAAGCTTTCTTT
size: few; V: TRBV28; J: TRBJ1-6; D: TRBD1; CDR3: CASSLLGTDYNSPLHF; DNA: TGTGCCAGCAGTTTACTAGGGACAGACTATAATTCACCCCTCCACTTT
size: NA; V: TRBV9; J: TRBJ2-6; D: TRBD1; CDR3: CASSATPGTGVANVLTF; DNA: TGTGCCAGCAGCGCCACACCCGGGACAGGGGTTGCCAACGTCCTGACTTTC
size: NA; V: TRBV2; J: TRBJ2-1; D: TRBD1; CDR3: CASTKDRVNEQFF; DNA: TGTGCCAGCACCAAGGACAGGGTCAATGAGCAGTTCTTC
size: NA; V: TRBV10-1; J: TRBJ2-1; D: TRBD1; CDR3: CASSGIGGDEQFF; DNA: TGCGCCAGCAGTGGGATAGGGGGCGATGAGCAGTTCTTC
size: NA; V: TRBV11-3; J: TRBJ2-7; D: NA; CDR3: CASSLGGNHYEQYF; DNA: TGTGCCAGCAGCTTAGGCGGAAATCACTACGAGCAGTACTTC
size: NA; V: TRBV5-1; J: TRBJ2-5; D: NA; CDR3: CASSRLGGSGSETQYF; DNA: TGCGCCAGCAGCCGATTAGGGGGTAGCGGGTCAGAGACCCAGTACTTC
size: medium-sized; V: TRBV2; J: TRBJ2-7; D: NA; CDR3: CASTSRPEGREYF; DNA: TGTGCCAGCACCTCACGACCCGAGGGAAGGGAGTACTTC